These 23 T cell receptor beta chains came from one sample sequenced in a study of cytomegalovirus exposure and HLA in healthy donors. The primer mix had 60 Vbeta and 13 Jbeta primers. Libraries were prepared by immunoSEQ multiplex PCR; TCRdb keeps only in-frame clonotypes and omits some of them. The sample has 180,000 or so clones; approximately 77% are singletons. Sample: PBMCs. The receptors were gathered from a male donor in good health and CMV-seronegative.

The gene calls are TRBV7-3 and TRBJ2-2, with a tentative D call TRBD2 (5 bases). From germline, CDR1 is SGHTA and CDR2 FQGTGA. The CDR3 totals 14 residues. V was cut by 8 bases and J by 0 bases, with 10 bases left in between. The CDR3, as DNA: TGTGCCAGCCGAGAGGGCGCGAACACCGGGGAGCTGTTTTTT. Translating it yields CASREGANTGELFF.

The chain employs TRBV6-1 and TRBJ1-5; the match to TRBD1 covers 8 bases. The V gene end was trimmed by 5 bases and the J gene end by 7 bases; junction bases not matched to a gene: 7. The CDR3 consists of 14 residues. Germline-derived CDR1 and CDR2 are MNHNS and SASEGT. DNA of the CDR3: TGTGCCAGCAGTTCCGACAGGGGACAACAGCCCCAGCATTTT. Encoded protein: CASSSDRGQQPQHF.

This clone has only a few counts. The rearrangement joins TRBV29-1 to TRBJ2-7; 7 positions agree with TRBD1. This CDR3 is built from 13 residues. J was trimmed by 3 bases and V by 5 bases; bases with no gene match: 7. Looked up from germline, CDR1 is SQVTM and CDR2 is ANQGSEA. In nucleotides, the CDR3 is TGCAGCGTTATCTCTCGGACAGGCTACGAGCAGTACTTC. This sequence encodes CSVISRTGYEQYF.

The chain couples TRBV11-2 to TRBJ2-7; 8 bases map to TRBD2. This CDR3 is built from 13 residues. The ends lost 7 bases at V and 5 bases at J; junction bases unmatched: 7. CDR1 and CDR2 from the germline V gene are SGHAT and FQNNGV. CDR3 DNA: TGTGCCAGCACCCTCGCCGGGGGGGACGAGCAGTACTTC. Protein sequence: CASTLAGGDEQYF.

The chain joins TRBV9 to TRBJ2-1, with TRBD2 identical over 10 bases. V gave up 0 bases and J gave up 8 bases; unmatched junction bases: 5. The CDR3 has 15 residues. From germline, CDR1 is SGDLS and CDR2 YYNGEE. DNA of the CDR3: TGTGCCAGCAGCGTAGTGACTAGCGGGTGGGATGAGCAGTTCTTC. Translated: CASSVVTSGWDEQFF. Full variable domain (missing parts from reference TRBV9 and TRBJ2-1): DSGVTQTPKHLITATGQRVTLRCSPRSGDLSVYWYQQSLDQGLQFLIQYYNGEERAKGNILERFSAQQFPDLHSELNLSSLELGDSALYFCASSVVTSGWDEQFFGPGTRLTVL.

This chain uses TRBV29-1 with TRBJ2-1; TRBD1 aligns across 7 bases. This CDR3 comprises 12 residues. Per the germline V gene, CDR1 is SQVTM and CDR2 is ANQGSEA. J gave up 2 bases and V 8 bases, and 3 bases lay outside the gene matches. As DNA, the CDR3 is TGCAGCTCCGGGACAGCCTACAATGAGCAGTTCTTC. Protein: CSSGTAYNEQFF.

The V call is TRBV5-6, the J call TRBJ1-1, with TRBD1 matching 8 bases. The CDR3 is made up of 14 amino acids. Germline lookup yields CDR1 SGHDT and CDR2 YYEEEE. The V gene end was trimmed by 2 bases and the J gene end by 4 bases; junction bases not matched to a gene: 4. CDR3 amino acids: CASSFPTGGTEAFF. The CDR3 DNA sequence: TGTGCCAGCAGCTTTCCAACAGGGGGCACTGAAGCTTTCTTT.

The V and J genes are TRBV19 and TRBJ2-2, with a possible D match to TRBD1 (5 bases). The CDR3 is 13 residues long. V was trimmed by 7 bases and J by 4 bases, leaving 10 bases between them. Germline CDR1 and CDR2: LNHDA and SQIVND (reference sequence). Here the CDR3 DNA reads TGTGCCAGTAAAGGACAAGGCACCGGGGAGCTGTTTTTT. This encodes CASKGQGTGELFF.

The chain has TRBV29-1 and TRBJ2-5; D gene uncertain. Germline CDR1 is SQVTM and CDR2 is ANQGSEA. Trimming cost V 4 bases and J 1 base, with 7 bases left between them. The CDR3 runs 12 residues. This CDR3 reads CSVVWLQETQYF. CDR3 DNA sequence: TGCAGCGTTGTATGGCTCCAAGAGACCCAGTACTTC.

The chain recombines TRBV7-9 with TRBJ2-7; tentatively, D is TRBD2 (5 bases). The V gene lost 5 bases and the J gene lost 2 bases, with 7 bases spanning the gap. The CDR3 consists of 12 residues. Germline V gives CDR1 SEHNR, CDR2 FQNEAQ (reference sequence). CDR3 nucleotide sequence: TGTGCCAGCAGCATTAGCGCCTACGAGCAGTACTTC. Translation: CASSISAYEQYF.

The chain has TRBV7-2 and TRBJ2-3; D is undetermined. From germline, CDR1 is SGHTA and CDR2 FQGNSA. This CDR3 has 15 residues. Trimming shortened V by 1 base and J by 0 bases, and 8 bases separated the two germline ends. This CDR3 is CASSLGSVSTDTQYF. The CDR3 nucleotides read TGTGCCAGCAGCTTAGGGTCAGTTAGCACAGATACGCAGTATTTT.

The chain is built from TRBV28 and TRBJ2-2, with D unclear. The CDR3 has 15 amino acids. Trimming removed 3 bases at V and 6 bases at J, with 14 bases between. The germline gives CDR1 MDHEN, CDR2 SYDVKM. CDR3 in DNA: TGTGCCAGCAGTTTTTTAAGTGGAGTCGCCGGGGAGCTGTTTTTT. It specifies CASSFLSGVAGELFF.

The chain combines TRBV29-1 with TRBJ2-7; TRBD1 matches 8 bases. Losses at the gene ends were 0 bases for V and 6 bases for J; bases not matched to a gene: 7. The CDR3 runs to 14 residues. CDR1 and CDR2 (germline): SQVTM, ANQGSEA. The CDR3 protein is CSVEDPRTGFEQYF. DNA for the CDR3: TGCAGCGTTGAAGATCCCAGGACAGGGTTCGAGCAGTACTTC.

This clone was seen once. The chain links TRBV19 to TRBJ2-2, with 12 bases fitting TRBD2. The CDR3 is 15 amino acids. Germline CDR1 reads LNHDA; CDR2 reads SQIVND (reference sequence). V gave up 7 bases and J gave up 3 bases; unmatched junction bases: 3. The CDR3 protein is CASTRLAGDTGELFF. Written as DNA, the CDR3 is TGTGCCAGTACGAGACTAGCGGGAGACACCGGGGAGCTGTTTTTT.

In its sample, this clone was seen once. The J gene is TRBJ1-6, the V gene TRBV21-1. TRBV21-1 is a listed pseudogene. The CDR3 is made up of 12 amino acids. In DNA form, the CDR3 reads TGTGCCAGCAGCAAAGTCGGGGGACCCCTCCACTTT. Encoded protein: CASSKVGGPLHF.

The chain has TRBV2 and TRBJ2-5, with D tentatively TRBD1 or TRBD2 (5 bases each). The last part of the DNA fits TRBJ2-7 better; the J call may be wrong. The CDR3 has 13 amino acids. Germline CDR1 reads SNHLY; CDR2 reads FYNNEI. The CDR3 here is CASSVVGAYEQYF. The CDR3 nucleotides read TGTGCCAGCAGTGTTGTGGGGGCCTACGAGCAGTACTTC.

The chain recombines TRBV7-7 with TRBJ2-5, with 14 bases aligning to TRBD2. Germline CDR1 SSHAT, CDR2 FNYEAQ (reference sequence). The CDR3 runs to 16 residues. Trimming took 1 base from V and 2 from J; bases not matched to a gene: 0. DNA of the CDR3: TGTGCCAGCAGCTTAGGACTAGCGGGGGGGCAAGAGACCCAGTACTTC. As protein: CASSLGLAGGQETQYF.

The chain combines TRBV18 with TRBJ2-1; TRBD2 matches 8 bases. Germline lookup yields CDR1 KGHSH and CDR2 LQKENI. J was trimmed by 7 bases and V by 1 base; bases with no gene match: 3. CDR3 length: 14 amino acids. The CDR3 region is CASSPRGGLNEQFF. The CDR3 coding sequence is TGTGCCAGCTCACCACGCGGGGGGTTAAATGAGCAGTTCTTC.

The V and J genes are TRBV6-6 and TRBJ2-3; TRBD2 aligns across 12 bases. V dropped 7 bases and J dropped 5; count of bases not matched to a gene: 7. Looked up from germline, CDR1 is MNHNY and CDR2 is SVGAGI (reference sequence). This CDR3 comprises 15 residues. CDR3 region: CASTRLAGDIDTQYF. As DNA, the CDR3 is TGTGCCAGCACCCGACTAGCGGGAGATATAGATACGCAGTATTTT.

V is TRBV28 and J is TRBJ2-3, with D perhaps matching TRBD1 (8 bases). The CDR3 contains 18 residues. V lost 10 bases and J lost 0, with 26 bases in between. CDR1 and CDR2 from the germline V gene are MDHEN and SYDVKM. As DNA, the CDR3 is TGTGCCACCTCACCCGGACAGGGCCTAGCGGCTAGCACAGATACGCAGTATTTT. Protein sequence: CATSPGQGLAASTDTQYF. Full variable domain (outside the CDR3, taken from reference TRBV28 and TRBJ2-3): DVKVTQSSRYLVKRTGEKVFLECVQDMDHENMFWYRQDPGLGLRLIYFSYDVKMKEKGDIPEGYSVSREKKERFSLILESASTNQTSMYLCATSPGQGLAASTDTQYFGPGTRLTVL.

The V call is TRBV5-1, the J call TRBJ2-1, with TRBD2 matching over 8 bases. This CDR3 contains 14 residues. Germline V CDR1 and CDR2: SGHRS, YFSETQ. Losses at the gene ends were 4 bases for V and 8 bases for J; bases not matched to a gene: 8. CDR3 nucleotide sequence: TGCGCCAGCAGCCGGAGAAGCGGGGGCGATGAGCAGTTCTTC. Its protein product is CASSRRSGGDEQFF.

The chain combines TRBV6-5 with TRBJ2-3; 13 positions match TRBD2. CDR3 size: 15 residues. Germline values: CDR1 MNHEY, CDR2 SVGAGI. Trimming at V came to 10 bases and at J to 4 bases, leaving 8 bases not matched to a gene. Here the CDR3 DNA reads TGTGCCACCCTACTAGCGGGGGGGCGTTCAGATACGCAGTATTTT. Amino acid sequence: CATLLAGGRSDTQYF.

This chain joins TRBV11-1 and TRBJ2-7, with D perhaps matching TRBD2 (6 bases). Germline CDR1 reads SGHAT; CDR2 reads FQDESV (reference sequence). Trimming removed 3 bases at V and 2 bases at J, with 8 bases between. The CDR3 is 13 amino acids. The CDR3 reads CASSLRGPYEQYF. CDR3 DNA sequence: TGTGCCAGCAGCTTGCGGGGACCCTACGAGCAGTACTTC.